This T cell receptor beta chain originates from a study of blood T cell repertoires in COVID-19. Only one count was recorded for this clone. Sequencing was performed with immunoSEQ multiplex PCR; in TCRdb, only in-frame clones are kept and a portion is missing. The table records tens of thousands of clones, 70% to 90% of them present only once. This CDR3 comprises 13 residues. Trimming took 5 bases from V and 0 from J, leaving 8 bases between them. The sequencing sample was made of peripheral blood. This TCR was recovered from a human donor in a cohort sampled during active COVID-19. The chain carries TRBV12-3 or TRBV12-4 and TRBJ2-7, with D perhaps matching TRBD1 (6 bases). The CDR3, as DNA: TGTGCCAGCAGTCACAGGGTCTCCTACGAGCAGTACTTC. This encodes CASSHRVSYEQYF.